Listed here are 18 T cell receptor beta chains from one sample, sequenced in a study of T cells in tumors after PD-1 blockade (dated by TCRdb to about 2019). This specimen's time point label, per the study, means: before anti-PD-1 therapy. The library relied on the immunoSEQ multiplex PCR assay. TCRdb holds this immuneACCESS table with in-frame rearrangements only. Some clones are missing; in checked studies, unresolved V genes explain under half, and the rest has no known cause. For this sample there are 20,000 to 25,000 clones; more than 70% appear just once. The top ten clonotypes cover approximately 26% of the sample. Sequencing used PBMCs, obtained before anti-PD-1 treatment. The receptors shown here come from a human donor with basal cell carcinoma.

The chain recombines TRBV3-1 (or the pseudogene TRBV3-2) with TRBJ2-1; TRBD2 aligns across 10 bases. With 4 bases clipped from V and 5 bases from J, the junction kept 8 bases outside the gene matches. Germline V lookup: CDR1 LGHDT, CDR2 YNNKEL (reference sequence). This CDR3 spans 16 amino acids. The CDR3 here is CASSPGTSVGDNEQFF. The CDR3 nucleotides read TGTGCCAGCAGCCCCGGGACTAGCGTTGGGGACAATGAGCAGTTCTTC.

The chain is built from TRBV18 and TRBJ1-5, with D uncertain. This CDR3 contains 14 residues. The ends were cut back, 3 bases at V and 3 bases at J, with 9 bases in the middle. Germline CDR1 reads KGHSH; CDR2 reads LQKENI. For the CDR3, the DNA is TGTGCCAGCTCACCTTCCGGACCCAATCAGCCCCAGCATTTT. Protein sequence: CASSPSGPNQPQHF. Full variable domain (rest looked up from reference TRBV18 and TRBJ1-5): NAGVMQNPRHLVRRRGQEARLRCSPMKGHSHVYWYRQLPEEGLKFMVYLQKENIIDESGMPKERFSAEFPKEGPSILRIQQVVRGDSAAYFCASSPSGPNQPQHFGDGTRLSIL.

This rearrangement joins TRBV19 to TRBJ2-1; 10 bases are shared with TRBD2. V trimming: 5 bases; J trimming: 4 bases; junction bases outside the gene matches: 8. Germline CDR1 LNHDA, CDR2 SQIVND (reference sequence). This CDR3 contains 16 residues. CDR3 in amino acids: CASSAPGTSVYNEQFF. DNA for the CDR3: TGTGCCAGTAGTGCCCCCGGGACTAGCGTATACAATGAGCAGTTCTTC.

This clone appeared a few times. V is TRBV20-1 and J is TRBJ2-7; possibly TRBD2 for D (5 bases). V gave up 3 bases and J gave up 3 bases, with 18 bases separating them. Germline values: CDR1 DFQATT, CDR2 SNEGSKA (reference sequence). The CDR3 covers 15 residues. CDR3 region: CSASTGGGLLYEQYF. CDR3 DNA sequence: TGCAGTGCTAGTACGGGTGGAGGATTGCTCTACGAGCAGTACTTC.

This sequence joins TRBV30 and TRBJ2-3, with a tentative D call TRBD1 (6 bases). V shed 0 bases and J shed 2 bases, with 12 bases lying between them. The CDR3 is made up of 15 amino acids. CDR1 is GTSNPN, CDR2 SVGIG, per germline (reference sequence). CDR3 coding DNA: TGTGCCTGGAGTGTAGGGGGAGCCACCACAGATACGCAGTATTTT. Amino acid sequence: CAWSVGGATTDTQYF.

This rearrangement joins TRBV7-2 to TRBJ1-3; D possibly corresponds to TRBD1 (5 bases). Germline CDR1 SGHTA, CDR2 FQGNSA. The CDR3 sequence is 16 residues long. Trimming shortened V by 1 base and J by 0 bases, and 10 bases separated the two germline ends. The CDR3 DNA follows: TGTGCCAGCAGCTTAGGTTCAGGGAGCTCTGGAAACACCATATATTTT. This encodes CASSLGSGSSGNTIYF.

The gene calls are TRBV29-1 and TRBJ2-7, with D tentatively TRBD1 or TRBD2 (5 bases each). CDR1 and CDR2 from the germline V gene are SQVTM and ANQGSEA. This CDR3 comprises 13 residues. Trimming took off 4 bases at V and 3 bases at J, with 13 bases between the two ends. DNA of the CDR3: TGCAGCGTTGTGACAGTGAGGGGCTACGAGCAGTACTTC. Residues: CSVVTVRGYEQYF.

The chain joins TRBV7-6 to TRBJ1-6, with D unresolved. Trimming took 4 bases from V and 0 from J, leaving 10 bases between them. The germline V gene encodes CDR1 SGHVS and CDR2 FNYEAQ. The CDR3 has 16 amino acids. CDR3 region: CASSYRGSSYNSPLHF. CDR3 in DNA: TGTGCCAGCAGCTACCGCGGGAGCTCCTATAATTCACCCCTCCACTTT.

The chain is built from TRBV5-1 and TRBJ1-1; no firm D call. This CDR3 contains 13 residues. V was clipped by 4 bases and J by 1 base, with 8 bases between them. Germline V lookup: CDR1 SGHRS, CDR2 YFSETQ. CDR3 sequence: CASSITENTEAFF. In DNA, the CDR3 is TGCGCCAGCAGCATAACAGAGAACACTGAAGCTTTCTTT.

This chain links TRBV19 with TRBJ2-5; 9 positions agree with TRBD2. The CDR3 consists of 16 residues. Germline-derived CDR1 and CDR2 are LNHDA and SQIVND (reference sequence). Trimming took 2 bases from V and 3 from J; bases not matched to a gene: 7. CDR3 sequence (DNA): TGTGCCAGTAGTATATGGGGGCTAGCGGGAAAAGAGACCCAGTACTTC. Translation gives CASSIWGLAGKETQYF.

The chain couples TRBV7-2 to TRBJ2-5, with 14 positions matching TRBD2. Germline values: CDR1 SGHTA, CDR2 FQGNSA. The V segment lost 3 bases and the J segment 2 bases; nucleotides outside the gene matches: 5. This CDR3 contains 17 residues. This CDR3 is CASSFGLAGGRQETQYF. Here the CDR3 DNA reads TGTGCCAGCAGCTTCGGACTAGCGGGAGGACGGCAAGAGACCCAGTACTTC. The variable domain in full, completed from reference TRBV7-2 and TRBJ2-5, reads GAGVSQSPSNKVTEKGKDVELRCDPISGHTALYWYRQSLGQGLEFLIYFQGNSAPDKSGLPSDRFSAERTGGSVSTLTIQRTQQEDSAVYLCASSFGLAGGRQETQYFGPGTRLLVL.

V is TRBV29-1 and J is TRBJ2-7, with D perhaps TRBD1 (6 bases). Looked up from germline, CDR1 is SQVTM and CDR2 is ANQGSEA. This CDR3 contains 13 residues. Trimming stripped 8 bases from V and 6 bases from J, with 20 bases between. The CDR3 region is CSISRTARGEQYF. CDR3 sequence (DNA): TGCAGCATCTCCCGGACAGCCAGGGGCGAGCAGTACTTC.

Worth noting for this clone: This sample also contains other DNA sequences that code for the same CDR3. The chain is built from TRBV2 and TRBJ2-1; TRBD2 might be the D (7 bases). The CDR3 contains 19 residues. The germline CDR1 and CDR2 sequences are SNHLY and FYNNEI. CDR3 sequence reads: CPSCDGGAGEGSSYNEQFF. The DNA of the CDR3 is TGTCCCTCCTGTGATGGGGGGGCGGGGGAGGGGAGCTCCTACAATGAGCAGTTCTTC.

The chain links TRBV19 to TRBJ2-5; 7 bases match TRBD1. The CDR3 totals 14 residues. The V segment lost 5 bases and the J segment 5 bases; nucleotides outside the gene matches: 8. Germline CDR1 reads LNHDA; CDR2 reads SQIVND (reference sequence). This CDR3 is CASSPETGWETQYF. CDR3 sequence (DNA): TGTGCCAGTAGTCCAGAGACAGGGTGGGAGACCCAGTACTTC.

This sequence joins TRBV2 and TRBJ1-2; D gene uncertain. CDR3 length equals 18 residues. Germline V gives CDR1 SNHLY, CDR2 FYNNEI. Deletions cut 4 bases from V and 2 bases from J, with 23 bases between. For the CDR3, the DNA is TGTGCCAGCAGTGTGATTGTTGGAGTGTACTCGGACAACTATGGCTACACCTTC. This encodes CASSVIVGVYSDNYGYTF.

V is TRBV6-1 and J is TRBJ1-1; D unclear. Trimming cost V 3 bases and J 0 bases, with 11 bases left between them. Germline CDR1 reads MNHNS; CDR2 reads SASEGT. CDR3 length: 15 residues. The CDR3 region has the DNA TGTGCCAGCAGTGAGGGCTTAGTTATGAACACTGAAGCTTTCTTT. This encodes CASSEGLVMNTEAFF.

This chain links TRBV20-1 with TRBJ2-1; no clear D. With 3 bases removed from V and 4 bases from J, the gap between germline ends came to 7 bases. Germline CDR1 reads DFQATT; CDR2 reads SNEGSKA (reference sequence). The CDR3 has 12 residues. The CDR3 is CSASLEYNEQFF. The CDR3 DNA sequence: TGCAGTGCTAGTCTTGAGTACAATGAGCAGTTCTTC.

The CDR3 loop is CASSPRGRLNTEAFF. CDR3 DNA sequence: TGTGCCAGTAGCCCCCGGGGACGGTTGAACACTGAAGCTTTCTTT. The chain joins TRBV19 to TRBJ1-1, with D perhaps matching TRBD1 (5 bases). This CDR3 is 15 amino acids long. The ends were cut back, 6 bases at V and 0 bases at J, with 14 bases in the middle. The germline V gene has CDR1 LNHDA and CDR2 SQIVND (reference sequence).